The clone carrying this TCR beta chain was counted ten times or more. Its target is not known. These data come from a study of blood T cells in healthy people across ages. Overall study results and limits: Among long-lived donors, naive CD4+ cells were more numerous and diversity higher than in aged donors.

The CDR3 has 14 residues. Germline loops: CDR1 MNHEY, CDR2 SMNVEV (reference sequence). Trimming took 3 bases from V and 3 from J, leaving 11 bases between them. It was with a sample-barcoded 5' primer and a J-beta primer mix that a second PCR of about 6 to 12 cycles was run. Using its own MiXCR run on the 5' RACE reads, TCRdb lists one record per CDR3 protein. The sample includes just under 900,000 distinct CDR3 sequences, 29% of them seen just once. This clonotype was obtained from a woman of 80 years or more in good health. The J gene is TRBJ1-2, the V gene TRBV27; D not certain. What was sequenced was blood. CDR3 protein: CASSLRNGDYGYTF. The CDR3 nucleotides are TGTGCCAGCAGTTTGCGAAACGGGGACTATGGCTACACCTTC.